A selection of T cell receptor beta chains follows, all from one sample in a study of blood T cells in healthy people across ages. One entry per CDR3 protein results from TCRdb running MiXCR on the 5' RACE reads. The sample lists about 930,000 distinct CDR3 sequences, 25% to 30% occurring once. This same sample was also taken into another study, of T cells of mothers and their children.

Material for sequencing was blood. These receptors were collected from a woman aged 40 to 55 in good health. Both conserved end residues are part of each CDR3. A D gene is named only where the DNA matches it firmly. Some rows have no size entry. The others give once, few or many, or a class for an expanded clone.

TRBV9,-,TRBJ2-3,-,CASSLKPPSTGTDTQYF,TGTGCCAGCAGCCTAAAACCCCCTTCGACAGGCACAGATACGCAGTATTTT
TRBV2,-,TRBJ1-5,-,CASTGETSNQPQHF,TGTGCCAGCACCGGGGAAACGAGCAATCAGCCCCAGCATTTT
TRBV28,-,TRBJ2-7,-,CASSLSRDTGPWTYEQYF,TGTGCCAGCAGTTTAAGCCGTGATACAGGGCCCTGGACCTACGAGCAGTACTTC
TRBV27,-,TRBJ2-7,-,CASSRRLGQNYEQYF,TGTGCCAGCAGCCGTCGACTAGGGCAGAACTACGAGCAGTACTTC
TRBV18,-,TRBJ2-3,-,CASSPEDSATDTQYF,TGTGCCAGCTCACCAGAGGACAGTGCCACAGATACGCAGTATTTT
TRBV5-1,many,TRBJ1-1,-,CASSLGELNTEAFF,TGCGCCAGCAGCTTGGGAGAATTGAACACTGAAGCTTTCTTT
TRBV28,-,TRBJ2-3,TRBD2,CASSRLAGGADAQYF,TGTGCCAGTAGTAGACTAGCGGGGGGCGCAGACGCGCAGTATTTT
TRBV18,many,TRBJ2-5,-,CASSRGDRRGETQYF,TGTGCCAGCTCACGAGGAGACAGGCGGGGAGAGACCCAGTACTTC
TRBV12-3/TRBV12-4,few,TRBJ1-1,TRBD1,CASSPGQLTRENTEAFF,TGTGCCAGCAGTCCGGGACAGCTGACCCGAGAGAACACTGAAGCTTTCTTT
TRBV13,-,TRBJ2-1,-,CASSPGPRNEQFF,TGTGCCAGCAGCCCCGGGCCGCGCAATGAGCAGTTCTTC
TRBV7-9,few,TRBJ2-3,TRBD2,CASSRTSGEDTQYF,TGTGCCAGCAGCCGGACTAGCGGGGAGGATACGCAGTATTTT
TRBV7-2,few,TRBJ2-7,TRBD2,CASRGTELAGYEQYF,TGTGCCAGCAGGGGGACAGAGCTAGCGGGATACGAGCAGTACTTC
TRBV5-1,-,TRBJ2-7,-,CASSLETRFNEQYF,TGCGCCAGCAGCTTGGAGACACGCTTCAATGAGCAGTACTTC
TRBV28,many,TRBJ2-4,-,CASSFNEGVGAKNIQYF,TGTGCCAGCAGTTTTAACGAGGGGGTTGGTGCCAAAAACATTCAGTACTTC
TRBV27,-,TRBJ1-5,-,CASSSRGSGDQTQHF,TGTGCCAGCAGTTCCAGGGGTAGCGGGGATCAGACCCAGCATTTT
TRBV4-2,many,TRBJ2-3,-,CASSQGATGTDTQYF,TGTGCCAGCAGCCAGGGGGCGACCGGCACAGATACGCAGTATTTT
TRBV7-8,-,TRBJ2-7,-,CASSIREDTRYEQYF,TGTGCCAGCAGCATTAGAGAAGACACCCGTTACGAGCAGTACTTC
TRBV7-9,-,TRBJ2-5,-,CASSPSDSNMETQYF,TGTGCCAGCAGCCCCAGCGACAGTAACATGGAGACCCAGTACTTC
TRBV12-3/TRBV12-4,-,TRBJ2-5,-,CASSIGTLHETQYF,TGTGCCAGCAGTATCGGGACTCTCCATGAGACCCAGTACTTC
TRBV7-9,-,TRBJ2-2,-,CASSLFTALNTGERFF,TGTGCCAGCAGCTTATTTACAGCTTTGAACACCGGGGAGCGGTTTTTT
TRBV28,many,TRBJ2-5,TRBD1,CASRGGQGAREQYF,TGTGCCAGCAGAGGGGGACAGGGGGCGAGGGAGCAGTACTTC
TRBV9,-,TRBJ2-1,TRBD2,CASSVGVGGIYNEQFF,TGTGCCAGCAGCGTAGGAGTCGGGGGGATCTACAATGAGCAGTTCTTC
TRBV5-5,-,TRBJ2-7,-,CASSLRQATYNEQYF,TGTGCCAGCAGCCTGAGACAGGCAACCTACAATGAGCAGTACTTC
TRBV3-1,few,TRBJ2-7,-,CASSPLDGDERYF,TGTGCCAGCAGCCCCCTAGATGGAGACGAGCGGTACTTC
TRBV20-1,few,TRBJ1-2,TRBD1,CSTQSPSNRGTSYGYTF,TGCAGTACCCAATCCCCGTCTAACAGGGGAACATCCTATGGCTACACCTTC
TRBV5-1,-,TRBJ2-7,TRBD2,CASSLDPSGGCYEQYF,TGCGCCAGCAGCTTGGATCCTAGCGGGGGGTGTTACGAGCAGTACTTC
TRBV7-9,-,TRBJ2-5,-,CASSRTEGGVHETQYF,TGTGCCAGCAGCCGGACCGAAGGCGGAGTGCACGAGACCCAGTACTTC
TRBV2,-,TRBJ2-5,-,CAGSDSGGLETQYF,TGTGCCGGCAGTGATTCCGGGGGCTTGGAGACCCAGTACTTC
TRBV12-3/TRBV12-4,-,TRBJ2-5,-,CAISEFGPKETQYF,TGTGCCATCAGTGAATTCGGACCGAAAGAGACCCAGTACTTC
TRBV4-3,few,TRBJ1-5,-,CASSQVRGSNQPQHF,TGCGCCAGCAGCCAAGTCCGGGGAAGCAATCAGCCCCAGCATTTT
TRBV5-6,-,TRBJ2-3,TRBD1,CASSYRTGVNTDTQYF,TGTGCCAGCAGCTACAGGACAGGGGTAAACACAGATACGCAGTATTTT
TRBV6-2/TRBV6-3,few,TRBJ2-5,TRBD2,CASRKSGGQETQYF,TGTGCCAGCAGAAAAAGCGGGGGGCAAGAGACCCAGTACTTC
TRBV4-2,-,TRBJ2-6,TRBD1,CASSQEPEGAPGANVLTF,TGTGCCAGCAGCCAAGAACCTGAGGGGGCGCCTGGGGCCAACGTCCTGACTTTC
TRBV7-2,few,TRBJ2-7,-,CASSSGSYNEQYF,TGTGCCAGCAGCTCTGGGTCCTACAATGAGCAGTACTTC
TRBV7-3,few,TRBJ2-3,TRBD2,CASSPLIGTSGPRTQYF,TGTGCCAGCAGCCCTCTAATAGGGACTAGCGGGCCCCGCACGCAGTATTTT
TRBV12-3/TRBV12-4,-,TRBJ2-6,-,CASSFLFTGPGANVLTF,TGTGCCAGCAGTTTTCTATTTACAGGGCCTGGGGCCAACGTCCTGACTTTC
TRBV5-1,many,TRBJ2-6,-,CASSLLDPGANVLTF,TGCGCCAGCAGCTTGCTGGACCCTGGGGCCAACGTCCTGACTTTC
TRBV7-2,-,TRBJ1-4,-,CASSPRVGEKLFF,TGTGCCAGCAGCCCCCGGGTGGGTGAAAAACTGTTTTTT
TRBV10-3,once,TRBJ2-7,-,CATSDGGLYYEQHF,TGTGCCACCAGTGACGGTGGACTTTACTACGAGCAGCACTTC
TRBV3-1,-,TRBJ2-5,TRBD1,CASSQEIVDREETQYF,TGTGCCAGCAGCCAAGAGATTGTGGACAGGGAAGAGACCCAGTACTTC
TRBV2,-,TRBJ1-1,-,CASSAPAVDEAFF,TGTGCCAGCAGTGCCCCGGCGGTAGATGAAGCTTTCTTT
TRBV25-1,many,TRBJ2-1,TRBD2,CASASQAGRNEQFF,TGTGCCAGCGCGTCCCAAGCGGGGAGGAATGAGCAGTTCTTC
TRBV5-6,many,TRBJ2-7,-,CASSLAAREQYF,TGTGCCAGCAGCTTGGCAGCCCGCGAGCAGTACTTC
TRBV27,-,TRBJ1-2,-,CASSRDITTSYGYTF,TGTGCCAGCAGTCGGGACATCACAACCTCGTATGGCTACACCTTC
TRBV20-1,-,TRBJ2-2,TRBD1,CSARDSGTGLTGELFF,TGCAGTGCTAGAGATAGTGGGACAGGGTTGACCGGGGAGCTGTTTTTT
TRBV7-9,-,TRBJ1-2,-,CASSLANRQLYGYTF,TGTGCCAGCAGCTTAGCGAACAGACAGCTCTATGGCTACACCTTC
TRBV4-3,-,TRBJ2-3,-,CASSQVSGARTDTQYF,TGCGCCAGCAGCCAAGTCTCGGGGGCCCGCACAGATACGCAGTATTTT
TRBV7-6,-,TRBJ1-1,-,CASSSQGRGARNTEAFF,TGTGCCAGCAGCTCACAGGGTAGAGGGGCACGGAACACTGAAGCTTTCTTT